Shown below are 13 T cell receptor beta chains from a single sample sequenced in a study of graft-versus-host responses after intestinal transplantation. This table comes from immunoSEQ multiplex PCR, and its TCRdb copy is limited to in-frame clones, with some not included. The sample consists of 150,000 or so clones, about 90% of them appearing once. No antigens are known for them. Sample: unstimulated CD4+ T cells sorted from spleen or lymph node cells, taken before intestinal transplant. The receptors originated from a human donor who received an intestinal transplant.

CDR3 residues: CASSISGPTGNEQFF. The CDR3 DNA follows: TGCGCCAGCAGCATTAGCGGCCCAACGGGCAATGAGCAGTTCTTC. The gene calls are TRBV5-1 and TRBJ2-1; perhaps TRBD2 as D (6 bases). V lost 4 bases to trimming and J lost 6 bases, with 17 bases between them. This CDR3 contains 15 residues. Germline loops: CDR1 SGHRS, CDR2 YFSETQ.

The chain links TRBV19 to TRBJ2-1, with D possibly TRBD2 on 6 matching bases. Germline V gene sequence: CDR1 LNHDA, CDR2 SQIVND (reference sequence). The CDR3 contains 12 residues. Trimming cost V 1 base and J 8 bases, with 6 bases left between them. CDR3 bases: TGTGCCAGTAGTATAGGGAGGGATGAGCAGTTCTTC. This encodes CASSIGRDEQFF.

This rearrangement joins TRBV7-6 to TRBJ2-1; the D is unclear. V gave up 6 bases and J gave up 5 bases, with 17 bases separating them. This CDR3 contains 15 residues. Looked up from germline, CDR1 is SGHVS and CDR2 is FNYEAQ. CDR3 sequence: CASRALDLRDNEQFF. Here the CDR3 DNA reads TGTGCCAGCAGGGCCCTGGACCTCCGAGACAATGAGCAGTTCTTC.

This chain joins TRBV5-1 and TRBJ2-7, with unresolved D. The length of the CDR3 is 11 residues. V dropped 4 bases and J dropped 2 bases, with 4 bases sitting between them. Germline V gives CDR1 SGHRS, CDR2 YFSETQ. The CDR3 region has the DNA TGCGCCAGCAGCCTTGCCTACGAGCAGTACTTC. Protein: CASSLAYEQYF.

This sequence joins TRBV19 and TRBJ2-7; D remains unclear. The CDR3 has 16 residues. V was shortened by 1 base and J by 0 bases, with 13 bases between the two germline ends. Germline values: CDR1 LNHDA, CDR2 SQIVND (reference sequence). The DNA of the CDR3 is TGTGCCAGTAGTATAGGCCCGGGTTGGAGCTCCTACGAGCAGTACTTC. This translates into CASSIGPGWSSYEQYF.

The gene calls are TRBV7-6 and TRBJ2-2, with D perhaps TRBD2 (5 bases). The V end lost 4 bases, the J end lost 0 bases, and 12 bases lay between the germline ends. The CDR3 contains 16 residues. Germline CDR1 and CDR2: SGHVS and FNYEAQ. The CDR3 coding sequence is TGTGCCAGCAGCTCCTGGACTTCCGCGAACACCGGGGAGCTGTTTTTT. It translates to CASSSWTSANTGELFF.

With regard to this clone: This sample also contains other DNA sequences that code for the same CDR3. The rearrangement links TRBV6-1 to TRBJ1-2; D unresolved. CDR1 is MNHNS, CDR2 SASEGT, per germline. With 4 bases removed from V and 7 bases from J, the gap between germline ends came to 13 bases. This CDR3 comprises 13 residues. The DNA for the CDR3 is TGTGCCAGCAGTGGGTCTAAATGGGGTGGCTACACCTTC. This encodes CASSGSKWGGYTF.

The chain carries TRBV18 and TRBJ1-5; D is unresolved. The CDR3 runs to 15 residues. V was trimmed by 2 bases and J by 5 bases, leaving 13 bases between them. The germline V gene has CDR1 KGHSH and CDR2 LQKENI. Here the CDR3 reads CASSPIGQWHQPQHF. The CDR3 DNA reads TGTGCCAGCTCACCAATTGGGCAGTGGCATCAGCCCCAGCATTTT.

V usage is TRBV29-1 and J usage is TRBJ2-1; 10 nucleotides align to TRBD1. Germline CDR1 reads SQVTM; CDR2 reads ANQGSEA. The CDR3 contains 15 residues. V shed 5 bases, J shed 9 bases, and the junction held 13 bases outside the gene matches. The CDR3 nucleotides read TGCAGCGTTCTTTTGACAGGGGGCGTGAGGGGTGAGCAGTTCTTC. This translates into CSVLLTGGVRGEQFF.

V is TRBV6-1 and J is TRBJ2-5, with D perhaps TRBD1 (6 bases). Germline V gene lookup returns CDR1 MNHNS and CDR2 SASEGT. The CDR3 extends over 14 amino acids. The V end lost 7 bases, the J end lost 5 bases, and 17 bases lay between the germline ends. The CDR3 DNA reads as TGTGCCAGCACCTTGACACAGGGAAGGGAGACCCAGTACTTC. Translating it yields CASTLTQGRETQYF.

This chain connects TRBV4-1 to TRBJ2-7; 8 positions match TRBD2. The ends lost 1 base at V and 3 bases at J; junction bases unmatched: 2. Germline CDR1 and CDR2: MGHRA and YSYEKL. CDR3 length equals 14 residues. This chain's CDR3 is CASSQGGTSYEQYF. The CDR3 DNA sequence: TGCGCCAGCAGCCAAGGGGGGACTAGCTACGAGCAGTACTTC.

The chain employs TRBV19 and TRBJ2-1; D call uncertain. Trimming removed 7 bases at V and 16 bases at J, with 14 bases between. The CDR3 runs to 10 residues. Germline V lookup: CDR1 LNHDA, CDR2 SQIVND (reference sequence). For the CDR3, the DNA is TGTGCCAGTAAAGGTACTTTCGCCTTCTTC. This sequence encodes CASKGTFAFF.

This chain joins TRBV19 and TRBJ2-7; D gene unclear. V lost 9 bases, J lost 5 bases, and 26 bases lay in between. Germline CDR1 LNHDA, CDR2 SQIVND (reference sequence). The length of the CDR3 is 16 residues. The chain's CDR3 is CASQEQTATSGNEQYF. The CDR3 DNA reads TGTGCCAGCCAGGAACAGACCGCAACATCGGGCAACGAGCAGTACTTC.